One and the same sample provided the 30 T cell receptor beta chains below, sequenced in a study of T-cell memory formation after mild COVID-19. TCRdb recomputed calls from the 5' RACE reads with MiXCR, one row per CDR3 protein. The sample lists roughly 380,000 distinct CDR3 sequences; around 28% were seen once. Sequencing was carried out using PBMCs or a T cell subset sorted from them (not recorded which). Receptors were obtained from an adult woman who had mild COVID-19 (a few samples of this study predate the infection). Cell type and time point are not known.

This chain uses TRBV4-2 with TRBJ2-3, with 12 bases lining up with TRBD2. CDR1 and CDR2 from the germline V gene are LGHNA and YNFKEQ. J gave up 5 bases and V 2 bases, and 5 bases lay outside the gene matches. The CDR3 spans 16 residues. The CDR3 DNA is TGTGCCAGCAGCCAAACACTAGCGGGAGGAGGAGATACGCAGTATTTT. Protein product: CASSQTLAGGGDTQYF.

There are a few counts of this clonotype. The chain combines TRBV24-1 with TRBJ1-5; D ambiguous. The CDR3 extends over 12 amino acids. V lost 9 bases and J 0 bases, leaving 5 bases between the germline ends. Germline CDR1 is KGHDR and CDR2 is SFDVKD. The CDR3 sequence is CATQNSNQPQHF. The CDR3 nucleotides read TGTGCCACCCAGAATAGCAATCAGCCCCAGCATTTT.

V gene TRBV18 combines with J gene TRBJ1-1; D possibly corresponds to TRBD1 (6 bases). The CDR3 contains 13 residues. Germline V gene lookup returns CDR1 KGHSH and CDR2 LQKENI. V was cut by 7 bases and J by 1 base, with 10 bases left in between. CDR3 region: CASLTGSNTEAFF. The CDR3 DNA follows: TGTGCCAGCTTAACAGGGTCGAACACTGAAGCTTTCTTT.

This clonotype appeared a few times. The V gene is TRBV10-3, the J gene TRBJ2-7; 13 bases are a match to TRBD2. Germline CDR1 reads ENHRY; CDR2 reads SYGVKD. The trim removed 0 bases at V and 6 bases at J, leaving 2 bases unmatched. The CDR3 sequence is 15 residues long. CDR3 region: CAISESRTSGSEQYF. The CDR3 bases are TGTGCCATCAGTGAGTCGAGGACTAGCGGGAGCGAGCAGTACTTC.

The chain uses TRBV6-5 and TRBJ1-1; D might be TRBD1 (5 bases). Germline V gene lookup returns CDR1 MNHEY and CDR2 SVGAGI. The length of the CDR3 is 15 residues. V lost 0 bases, J lost 5 bases, and 13 bases lay in between. CDR3 residues: CASSYSNRGGTEAFF. The CDR3 DNA reads as TGTGCCAGCAGTTACTCGAACCGTGGGGGTACTGAAGCTTTCTTT.

A few counts support this clonotype. The genes are TRBV9 and TRBJ1-5; D not resolved. This CDR3 region has 14 residues. Germline V lookup: CDR1 SGDLS, CDR2 YYNGEE. V was cut by 0 bases and J by 4 bases, with 8 bases left in between. The CDR3 sequence is CASSVGARNQPQHF. CDR3 DNA sequence: TGTGCCAGCAGCGTAGGGGCAAGAAATCAGCCCCAGCATTTT.

This clonotype was observed at least ten times. This CDR3 reads CASRNTGTSGLMYNEQFF. The CDR3 DNA sequence: TGTGCCAGCAGGAATACCGGGACTAGCGGGCTTATGTACAATGAGCAGTTCTTC. The V call is TRBV2, the J call TRBJ2-1; 12 bases fit TRBD2. In germline, CDR1 is SNHLY, CDR2 FYNNEI. Trimming at V came to 6 bases and at J to 4 bases, leaving 13 bases not matched to a gene. The CDR3 spans 18 residues.

This clonotype was detected a few times. The V and J genes are TRBV7-3 and TRBJ2-5, with D uncertain. The CDR3 runs 15 residues. The germline gives CDR1 SGHTA, CDR2 FQGTGA. Trimming cost V 4 bases and J 5 bases, with 17 bases left between them. The DNA of the CDR3 is TGTGCCAGCAGCTCCCGCCTCGGGCCGGGCGAGACCCAGTACTTC. The encoded protein is CASSSRLGPGETQYF.

The V call is TRBV7-2, the J call TRBJ1-5; 7 nucleotides align to TRBD1. This CDR3 is 13 amino acids long. Germline CDR1 SGHTA, CDR2 FQGNSA. Unmatched junction bases numbered 3, after V lost 5 bases and J lost 5 bases. For the CDR3, the DNA is TGTGCCAGCAGCCGACAGGGCGATCAGCCCCAGCATTTT. Translation: CASSRQGDQPQHF. The entire variable domain, with the rest obtained from reference TRBV7-2 and TRBJ1-5, is as follows: GAGVSQSPSNKVTEKGKDVELRCDPISGHTALYWYRQSLGQGLEFLIYFQGNSAPDKSGLPSDRFSAERTGGSVSTLTIQRTQQEDSAVYLCASSRQGDQPQHFGDGTRLSIL.

This clonotype appeared a few times. The chain employs TRBV4-3 and TRBJ2-7, with TRBD2 matching 11 bases. Germline CDR1 is LGHNA and CDR2 is YSLEER. V lost 4 bases to trimming and J lost 0 bases; unmatched junction nucleotides: 5. This CDR3 comprises 16 residues. In nucleotides, the CDR3 is TGCGCCAGCAGCCGCACCGGGACTAGCGGCTCCTACGAGCAGTACTTC. This sequence encodes CASSRTGTSGSYEQYF.

The gene calls are TRBV6-5 and TRBJ1-6, with D maybe TRBD1 (5 bases). This CDR3 spans 15 amino acids. With 1 base removed from V and 11 bases from J, the gap between germline ends came to 15 bases. Germline loops: CDR1 MNHEY, CDR2 SVGAGI. CDR3: CASSYFRGGDAPLHF. In DNA form, the CDR3 reads TGTGCCAGCAGTTACTTTCGGGGTGGGGACGCACCCCTCCACTTT.

This clonotype turned up a few times. This chain uses TRBV7-2 with TRBJ2-6; D uncertain. In germline, CDR1 is SGHTA, CDR2 FQGNSA. The CDR3 sequence is 14 residues long. The V and J ends lost 1 base and 2 bases respectively, with 3 bases between them. CDR3 DNA sequence: TGTGCCAGCAGCTTAGTCCCTGGGGCCAACGTCCTGACTTTC. Translating gives CASSLVPGANVLTF.

The CDR3 here is CASSQDPLDTQYF. In DNA, the CDR3 is TGTGCCAGCAGCCAAGATCCTTTAGATACGCAGTATTTT. The genes are TRBV4-2 and TRBJ2-3; the D is unclear. Trimming pared 0 bases from V and 5 bases from J, leaving 6 bases between. The CDR3 is 13 amino acids. In germline, CDR1 is LGHNA, CDR2 YNFKEQ.

The chain links TRBV6-6 to TRBJ2-7, with D possibly being TRBD2 (6 bases). CDR3 size: 17 residues. V was cut by 0 bases and J by 0 bases, with 15 bases left in between. Germline lookup yields CDR1 MNHNY and CDR2 SVGAGI (reference sequence). The CDR3 protein is CASSYSIGGTFSYEQYF. The CDR3 DNA is TGTGCCAGCAGTTACTCGATTGGCGGGACGTTCTCCTACGAGCAGTACTTC.

CDR3 loop: CASSQEGVGETQYF. The CDR3 nucleotides read TGTGCCAGCAGCCAGGAGGGAGTGGGAGAGACCCAGTACTTC. The rearrangement links TRBV4-2 to TRBJ2-5, with D possibly matching TRBD2 (6 bases). CDR3 length equals 14 residues. The V gene lost 3 bases and the J gene lost 4 bases, with 12 bases spanning the gap. In germline, CDR1 is LGHNA, CDR2 YNFKEQ.

In nucleotides, the CDR3 is TGTGCCAGCAGTTCTAGCGGGGGTGTGGGAGAGACCCAGTACTTC. It codes for CASSSSGGVGETQYF. The chain joins TRBV7-3 to TRBJ2-5; TRBD2 agrees at 10 bases. After removal of 6 bases from V and 4 bases from J, the junction contained 8 bases not matched to a gene. Germline loops: CDR1 SGHTA, CDR2 FQGTGA. This CDR3 is built from 15 residues.

This chain uses TRBV14 with TRBJ2-4; D gene ambiguous. The germline V gene encodes CDR1 SGHDN and CDR2 FVKESK. The CDR3 runs to 13 residues. Trimming cost V 1 base and J 8 bases, with 9 bases left between them. CDR3 region: CASSQGLADIQYF. The CDR3 nucleotides read TGTGCCAGCAGCCAAGGCCTGGCAGACATTCAGTACTTC.

A few counts support this clonotype. V usage is TRBV2 and J usage is TRBJ2-7; D unclear. The CDR3 extends over 14 amino acids. Germline V gene data show CDR1 as SNHLY and CDR2 as FYNNEI. V lost 1 base, J lost 0 bases, and 7 bases lay in between. The CDR3 DNA sequence: TGTGCCAGCAGTGAAGGCCGTGGCTCCTACGAGCAGTACTTC. It codes for CASSEGRGSYEQYF. The variable domain in full, with the rest retrieved from reference TRBV2 and TRBJ2-7, is EPEVTQTPSHQVTQMGQEVILRCVPISNHLYFYWYRQILGQKVEFLVSFYNNEISEKSEIFDDQFSVERPDGSNFTLKIRSTKLEDSAMYFCASSEGRGSYEQYFGPGTRLTVT.

This clonotype turned up a few times. The V call is TRBV12-3 or TRBV12-4, the J call TRBJ2-1; 12 positions match TRBD2. Germline trimming cut 4 bases from V and 6 bases from J; bases unmatched to any gene: 7. CDR3 length equals 16 residues. CDR3 protein: CASSSSSGRARNEQFF. The CDR3 coding sequence is TGTGCCAGCAGTTCGTCTAGCGGGAGGGCCCGCAATGAGCAGTTCTTC.

This clonotype has just a few counts. The gene calls are TRBV7-9 and TRBJ2-5; the D gene is possibly TRBD1 (5 bases). V was trimmed by 1 base and J by 5 bases, leaving 14 bases between them. The length of the CDR3 is 15 residues. Per the germline V gene, CDR1 is SEHNR and CDR2 is FQNEAQ (reference sequence). The CDR3 reads CASSLGLTEAETQYF. In nucleotides, the CDR3 is TGTGCCAGCAGCTTAGGATTGACAGAGGCGGAGACCCAGTACTTC.

Only a few counts were recorded for this clonotype. This chain connects TRBV4-1 to TRBJ1-1; 8 nucleotides align to TRBD1. The trim removed 4 bases at V and 5 bases at J, leaving 6 bases unmatched. The germline V gene encodes CDR1 MGHRA and CDR2 YSYEKL. The CDR3 extends over 14 amino acids. CDR3 DNA sequence: TGCGCCAGCAGCCGGACAGGGAGAGGAACTGAAGCTTTCTTT. It is translated as CASSRTGRGTEAFF.

This clonotype was seen repeatedly, ten times or more. Relative to the germline gene, one junction end is altered; a read error may explain this. V is TRBV7-7 and J is TRBJ2-6; D gene ambiguous. CDR1 and CDR2 (germline): SSHAT, FNYEAQ (reference sequence). The CDR3 is made up of 15 amino acids. CDR3 amino acids: CASSLGTSGANVLTF. As DNA, the CDR3 is TGTGCTAGCAGCTTAGGAACCTCTGGGGCCAACGTCCTGACTTTC.

The rearrangement links TRBV5-1 to TRBJ2-5; tentative D call: TRBD2 (5 bases). Germline assignment: CDR1 SGHRS and CDR2 YFSETQ. This CDR3 region has 14 residues. V was shortened by 4 bases and J by 10 bases, with 20 bases between the two germline ends. The CDR3 protein is CASSPSQVREGQYF. The CDR3 bases are TGCGCCAGCAGCCCCAGCCAGGTGAGAGAGGGCCAGTACTTC.

The rearrangement links TRBV5-1 to TRBJ2-7; TRBD2 might be the D (5 bases). This CDR3 has 15 residues. CDR1 and CDR2 (germline): SGHRS, YFSETQ. V lost 0 bases and J lost 0, with 10 bases in between. The CDR3 region is CASSLESGRSYEQYF. Here the CDR3 DNA reads TGCGCCAGCAGCTTGGAAAGCGGCCGCTCCTACGAGCAGTACTTC.

The chain carries TRBV7-3 and TRBJ2-1, with D possibly being TRBD2 (6 bases). The CDR3 covers 14 residues. V was cut by 0 bases and J by 9 bases, with 12 bases left in between. Germline values: CDR1 SGHTA, CDR2 FQGTGA. CDR3 residues: CASSLTSAGTEQFF. DNA for the CDR3: TGTGCCAGCAGCTTAACTTCCGCGGGAACTGAGCAGTTCTTC.

The gene calls are TRBV6-1 and TRBJ2-1; D may correspond to TRBD1 or TRBD2 (5 bases each). Looked up from germline, CDR1 is MNHNS and CDR2 is SASEGT. The CDR3 is 13 amino acids. V shed 4 bases and J shed 7 bases, with 11 bases lying between them. The CDR3 protein is CASSVEGWNEQFF. The CDR3 nucleotides read TGTGCCAGCAGTGTTGAGGGGTGGAATGAGCAGTTCTTC.

The chain carries TRBV5-1 and TRBJ1-2; no clear D. Germline values: CDR1 SGHRS, CDR2 YFSETQ. V lost 4 bases to trimming and J lost 2 bases, with 15 bases between them. CDR3 length: 15 amino acids. CDR3 loop: CASSPSDMLNYGYTF. The DNA of the CDR3 is TGCGCCAGCAGCCCCAGTGATATGCTAAACTATGGCTACACCTTC.

The chain carries TRBV6-5 and TRBJ1-1; no clear D gene. The CDR3 loop spans 14 amino acids. V was shortened by 6 bases and J by 1 base, with 12 bases between the two germline ends. The germline V gene has CDR1 MNHEY and CDR2 SVGAGI. CDR3 coding DNA: TGTGCCAGCAGAGGGAGAAACTCGAACACTGAAGCTTTCTTT. This gives the protein CASRGRNSNTEAFF.

The chain employs TRBV12-3 or TRBV12-4 and TRBJ1-1, with D perhaps matching TRBD1 (5 bases). This CDR3 contains 12 residues. Trimming cost V 6 bases and J 7 bases, with 12 bases left between them. The CDR3 nucleotides read TGTGCCAGCAGCCCAGGGTCCATTGAAGCTTTCTTT. This translates into CASSPGSIEAFF.

The chain carries TRBV10-3 and TRBJ2-3; unclear D gene. The CDR3 covers 15 residues. Trimming stripped 3 bases from V and 0 bases from J, with 10 bases between. CDR1 and CDR2 from the germline V gene are ENHRY and SYGVKD. The CDR3: CAISDLGNSTDTQYF. For the CDR3, the DNA is TGTGCCATCAGTGACTTGGGTAATAGCACAGATACGCAGTATTTT.